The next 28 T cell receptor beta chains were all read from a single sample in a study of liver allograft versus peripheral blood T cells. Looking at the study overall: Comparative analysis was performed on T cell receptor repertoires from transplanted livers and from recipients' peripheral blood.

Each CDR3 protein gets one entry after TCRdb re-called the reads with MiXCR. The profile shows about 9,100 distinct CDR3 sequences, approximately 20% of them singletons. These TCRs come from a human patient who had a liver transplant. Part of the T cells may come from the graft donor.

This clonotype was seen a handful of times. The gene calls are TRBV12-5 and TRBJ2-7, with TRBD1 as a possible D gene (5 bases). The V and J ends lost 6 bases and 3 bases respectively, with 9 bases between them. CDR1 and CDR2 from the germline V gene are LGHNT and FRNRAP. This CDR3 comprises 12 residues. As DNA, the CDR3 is TGTGCTAGTGGGAAAGGGGACTACGAGCAGTACTTC. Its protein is CASGKGDYEQYF.

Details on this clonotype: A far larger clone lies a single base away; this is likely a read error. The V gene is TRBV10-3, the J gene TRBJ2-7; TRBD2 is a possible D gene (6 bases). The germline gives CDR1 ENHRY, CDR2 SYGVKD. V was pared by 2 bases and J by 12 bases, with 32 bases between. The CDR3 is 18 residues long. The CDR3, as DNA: TGTGCCATCAGTGAGCCGTCGGGACTCGGGGAAGCCAAAAACATTCTGTACTTC. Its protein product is CAISEPSGLGEAKNILYF.

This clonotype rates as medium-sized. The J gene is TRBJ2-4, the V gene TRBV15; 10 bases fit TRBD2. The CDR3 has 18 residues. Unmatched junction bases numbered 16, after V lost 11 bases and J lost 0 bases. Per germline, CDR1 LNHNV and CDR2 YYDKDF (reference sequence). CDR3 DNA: TGTGCCTCCTCGGAGAGCGGGGGGGCCAGGCTAGCCAAAAACATTCAGTACTTC. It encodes CASSESGGARLAKNIQYF.

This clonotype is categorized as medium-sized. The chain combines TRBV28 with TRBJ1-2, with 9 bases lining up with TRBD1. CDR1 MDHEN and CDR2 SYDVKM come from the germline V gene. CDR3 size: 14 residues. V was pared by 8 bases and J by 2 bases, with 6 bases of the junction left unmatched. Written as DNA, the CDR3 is TGTGCCAGCTGCCCCGGGACAGGGAACTATGGCTACACCTTC. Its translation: CASCPGTGNYGYTF.

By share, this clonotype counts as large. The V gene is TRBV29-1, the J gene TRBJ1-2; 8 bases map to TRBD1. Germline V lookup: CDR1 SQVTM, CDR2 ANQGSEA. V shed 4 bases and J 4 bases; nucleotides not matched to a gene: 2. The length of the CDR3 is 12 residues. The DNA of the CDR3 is TGCAGCGTTGCTACAGGGGGCTATGGCTACACCTTC. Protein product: CSVATGGYGYTF.

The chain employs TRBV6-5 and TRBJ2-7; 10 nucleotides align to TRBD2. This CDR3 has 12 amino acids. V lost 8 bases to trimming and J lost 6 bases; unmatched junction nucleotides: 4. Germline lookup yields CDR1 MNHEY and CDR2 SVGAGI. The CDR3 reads CASGGLAIEQYF. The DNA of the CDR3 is TGTGCCAGCGGGGGACTAGCGATCGAGCAGTACTTC.

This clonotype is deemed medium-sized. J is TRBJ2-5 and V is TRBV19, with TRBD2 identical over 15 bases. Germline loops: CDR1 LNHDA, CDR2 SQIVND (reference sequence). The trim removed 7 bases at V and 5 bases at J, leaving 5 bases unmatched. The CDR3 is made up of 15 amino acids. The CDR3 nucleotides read TGTGCCAGTAAGGGACTAGCGGGAGGCGGGGAGACCCAGTACTTC. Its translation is CASKGLAGGGETQYF.

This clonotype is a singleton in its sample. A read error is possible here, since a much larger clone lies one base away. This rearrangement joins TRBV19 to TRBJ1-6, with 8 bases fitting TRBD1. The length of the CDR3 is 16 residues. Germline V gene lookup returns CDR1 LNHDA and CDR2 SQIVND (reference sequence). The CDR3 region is CTSSIVPRQGNSPLHF. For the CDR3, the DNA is TGTACCAGTAGTATAGTACCCCGACAGGGGAATTCACCCCTCCACTTT. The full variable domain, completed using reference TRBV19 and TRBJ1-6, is DGGITQSPKYLFRKEGQNVTLSCEQNLNHDAMYWYRQDPGQGLRLIYYSQIVNDFQKGDIAEGYSVSREKKESFPLTVTSAQKNPTAFYLCTSSIVPRQGNSPLHFGNGTRLTVT.

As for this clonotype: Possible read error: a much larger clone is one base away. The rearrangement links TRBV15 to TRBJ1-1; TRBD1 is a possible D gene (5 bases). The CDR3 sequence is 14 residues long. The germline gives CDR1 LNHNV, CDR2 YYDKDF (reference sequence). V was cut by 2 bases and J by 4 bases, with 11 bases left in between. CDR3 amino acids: CATSRIGGSTEAFF. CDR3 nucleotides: TGTGCCACCAGCAGAATTGGGGGAAGCACTGAAGCTTTCTTT. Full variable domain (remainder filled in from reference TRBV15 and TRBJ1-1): DAMVIQNPRYQVTQFGKPVTLSCSQTLNHNVMYWYQQKSSQAPKLLFHYYDKDFNNEADTPDNFQSRRPNTSFCFLDIRSPGLGDTAMYLCATSRIGGSTEAFFGQGTRLTVV.

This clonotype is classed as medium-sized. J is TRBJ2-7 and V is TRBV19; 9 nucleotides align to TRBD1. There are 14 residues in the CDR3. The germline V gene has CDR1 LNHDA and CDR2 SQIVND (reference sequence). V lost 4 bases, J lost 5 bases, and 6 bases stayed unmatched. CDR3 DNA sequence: TGTGCCAGTAGTACCCGGGACAGGGAAAACGAGCAGTACTTC. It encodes CASSTRDRENEQYF.

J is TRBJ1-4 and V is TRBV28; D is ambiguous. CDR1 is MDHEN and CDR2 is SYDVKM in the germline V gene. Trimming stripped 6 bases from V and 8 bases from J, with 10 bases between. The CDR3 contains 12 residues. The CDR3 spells CASSVTGEKLFF. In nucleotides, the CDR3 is TGTGCCAGCAGCGTCACGGGGGAAAAACTGTTTTTT. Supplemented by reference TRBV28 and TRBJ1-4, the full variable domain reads DVKVTQSSRYLVKRTGEKVFLECVQDMDHENMFWYRQDPGLGLRLIYFSYDVKMKEKGDIPEGYSVSREKKERFSLILESASTNQTSMYLCASSVTGEKLFFGSGTQLSVL.

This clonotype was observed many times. The CDR3: CASSPQGVNEKLFF. Written as DNA, the CDR3 is TGTGCCAGCAGCCCTCAGGGGGTCAATGAAAAACTGTTTTTT. This chain links TRBV7-2 with TRBJ1-4, with 7 positions matching TRBD1. The J segment lost 5 bases and the V segment lost 5 bases, leaving 5 bases of the junction unmatched. CDR1 is SGHTA, CDR2 FQGNSA, per germline. The CDR3 runs to 14 residues.

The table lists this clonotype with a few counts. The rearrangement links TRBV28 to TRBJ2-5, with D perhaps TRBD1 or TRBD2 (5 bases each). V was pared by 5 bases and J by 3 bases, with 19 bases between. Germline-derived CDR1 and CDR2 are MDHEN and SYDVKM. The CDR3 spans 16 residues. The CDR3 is CASSELGAGLEETQYF. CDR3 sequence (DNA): TGTGCCAGCAGTGAACTCGGGGCAGGGCTTGAAGAGACCCAGTACTTC. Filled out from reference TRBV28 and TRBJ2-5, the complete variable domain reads DVKVTQSSRYLVKRTGEKVFLECVQDMDHENMFWYRQDPGLGLRLIYFSYDVKMKEKGDIPEGYSVSREKKERFSLILESASTNQTSMYLCASSELGAGLEETQYFGPGTRLLVL.

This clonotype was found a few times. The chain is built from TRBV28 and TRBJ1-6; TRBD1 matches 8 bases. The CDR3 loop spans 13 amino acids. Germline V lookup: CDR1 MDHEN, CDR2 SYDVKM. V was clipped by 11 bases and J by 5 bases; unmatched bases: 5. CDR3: CAGRQGNNSPLHF. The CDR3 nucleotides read TGTGCCGGCCGACAGGGGAATAATTCACCCCTCCACTTT.

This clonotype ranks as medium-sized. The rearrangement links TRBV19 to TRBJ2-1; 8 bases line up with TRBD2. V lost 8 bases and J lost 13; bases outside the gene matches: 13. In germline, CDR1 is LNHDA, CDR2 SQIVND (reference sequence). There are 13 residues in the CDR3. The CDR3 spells CASSSSGLGGQFF. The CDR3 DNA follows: TGTGCCAGTTCATCTAGCGGGCTTGGTGGACAGTTCTTC.

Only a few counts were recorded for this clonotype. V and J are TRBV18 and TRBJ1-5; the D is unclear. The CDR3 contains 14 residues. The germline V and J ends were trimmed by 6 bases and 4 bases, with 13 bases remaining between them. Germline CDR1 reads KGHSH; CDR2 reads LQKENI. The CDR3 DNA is TGTGCCAGCTCCCAAAACCCCGGGAATCAGCCCCAGCATTTT. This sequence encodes CASSQNPGNQPQHF.

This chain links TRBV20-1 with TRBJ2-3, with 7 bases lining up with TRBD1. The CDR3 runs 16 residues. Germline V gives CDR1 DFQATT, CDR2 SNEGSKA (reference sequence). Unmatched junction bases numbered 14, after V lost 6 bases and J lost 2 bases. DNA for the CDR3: TGCAGTGCAGGGGGAAAACAGGGGCATGACACAGATACGCAGTATTTT. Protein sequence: CSAGGKQGHDTDTQYF.

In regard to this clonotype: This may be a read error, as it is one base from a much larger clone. The CDR3 here is CASSYRLRAGRGSYEQYF. The CDR3 coding sequence is TGTGCCAGCAGTTACCGTCTTAGAGCCGGGAGAGGGTCCTACGAGCAGTACTTC. The chain couples TRBV6-6 to TRBJ2-7, with a weak D call TRBD2 (6 bases). This CDR3 is built from 18 residues. The ends were cut back, 2 bases at V and 1 base at J, with 21 bases in the middle. CDR1 and CDR2 from the germline V gene are MNHNY and SVGAGI (reference sequence).

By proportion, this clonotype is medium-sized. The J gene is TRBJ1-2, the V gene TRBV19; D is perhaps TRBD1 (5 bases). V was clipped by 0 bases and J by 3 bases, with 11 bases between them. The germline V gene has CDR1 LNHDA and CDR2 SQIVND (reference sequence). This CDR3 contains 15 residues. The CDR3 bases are TGTGCCAGTAGTATAGACAGGGATCACTACTATGGCTACACCTTC. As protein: CASSIDRDHYYGYTF.

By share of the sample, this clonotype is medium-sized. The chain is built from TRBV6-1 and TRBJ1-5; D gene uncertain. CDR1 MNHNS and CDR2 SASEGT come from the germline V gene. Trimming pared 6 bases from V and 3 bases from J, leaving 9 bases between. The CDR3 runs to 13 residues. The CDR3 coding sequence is TGTGCCAGCAGAAACGCTTTCAATCAGCCCCAGCATTTT. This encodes CASRNAFNQPQHF.

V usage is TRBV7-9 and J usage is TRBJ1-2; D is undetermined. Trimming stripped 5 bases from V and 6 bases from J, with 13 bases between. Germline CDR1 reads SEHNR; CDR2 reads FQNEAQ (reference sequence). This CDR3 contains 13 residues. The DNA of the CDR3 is TGTGCCAGCAGCCCGGGAAGGCATAATGGCTACACCTTC. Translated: CASSPGRHNGYTF.

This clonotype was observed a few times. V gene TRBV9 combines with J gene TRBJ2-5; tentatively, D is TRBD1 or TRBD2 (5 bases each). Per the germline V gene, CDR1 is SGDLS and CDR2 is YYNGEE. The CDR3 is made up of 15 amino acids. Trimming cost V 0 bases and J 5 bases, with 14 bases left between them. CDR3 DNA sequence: TGTGCCAGCAGCGTAGGTGTTGGGGGTGGGGAGACCCAGTACTTC. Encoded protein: CASSVGVGGGETQYF. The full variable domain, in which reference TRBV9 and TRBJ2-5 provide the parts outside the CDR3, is DSGVTQTPKHLITATGQRVTLRCSPRSGDLSVYWYQQSLDQGLQFLIQYYNGEERAKGNILERFSAQQFPDLHSELNLSSLELGDSALYFCASSVGVGGGETQYFGPGTRLLVL.

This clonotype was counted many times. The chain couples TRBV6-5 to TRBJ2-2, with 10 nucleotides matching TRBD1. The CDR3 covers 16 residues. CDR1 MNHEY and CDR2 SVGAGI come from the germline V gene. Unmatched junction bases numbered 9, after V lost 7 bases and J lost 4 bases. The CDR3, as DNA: TGTGCCAGCAATCCTTGGGGGACAGGGGTCACCGGGGAGCTGTTTTTT. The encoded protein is CASNPWGTGVTGELFF.

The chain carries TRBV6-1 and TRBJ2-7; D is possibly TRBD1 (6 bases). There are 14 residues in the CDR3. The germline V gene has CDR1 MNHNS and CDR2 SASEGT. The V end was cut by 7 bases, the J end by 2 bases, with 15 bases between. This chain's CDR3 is CASKSDTGTYEQYF. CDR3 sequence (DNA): TGTGCCAGCAAGTCGGACACAGGGACCTACGAGCAGTACTTC.

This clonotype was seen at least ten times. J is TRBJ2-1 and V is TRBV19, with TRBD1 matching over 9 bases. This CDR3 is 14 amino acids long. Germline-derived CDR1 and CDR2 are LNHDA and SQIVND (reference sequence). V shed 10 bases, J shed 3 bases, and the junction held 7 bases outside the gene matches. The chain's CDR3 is CATFPGQGYNEQFF. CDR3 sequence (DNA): TGTGCCACCTTCCCGGGACAGGGCTACAATGAGCAGTTCTTC.

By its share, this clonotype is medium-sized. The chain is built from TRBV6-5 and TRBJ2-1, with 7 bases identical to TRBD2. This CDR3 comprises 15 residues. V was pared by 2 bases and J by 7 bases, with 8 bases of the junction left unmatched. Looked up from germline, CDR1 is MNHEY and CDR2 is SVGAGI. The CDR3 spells CASSYRAYSGNEQFF. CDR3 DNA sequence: TGTGCCAGCAGTTACCGGGCGTATAGCGGGAATGAGCAGTTCTTC.

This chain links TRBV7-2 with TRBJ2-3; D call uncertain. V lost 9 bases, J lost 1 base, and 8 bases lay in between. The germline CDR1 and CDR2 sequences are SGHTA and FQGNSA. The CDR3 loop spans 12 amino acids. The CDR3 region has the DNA TGTGCCAGGGAAGACGGCACAGATACGCAGTATTTT. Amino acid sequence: CAREDGTDTQYF.

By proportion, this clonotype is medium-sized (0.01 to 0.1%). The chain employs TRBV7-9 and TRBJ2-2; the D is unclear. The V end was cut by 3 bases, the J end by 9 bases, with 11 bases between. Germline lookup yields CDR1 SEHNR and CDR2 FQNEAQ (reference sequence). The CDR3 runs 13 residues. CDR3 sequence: CASSFSLRWELFF. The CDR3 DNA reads TGTGCCAGCAGCTTCTCCCTGAGGTGGGAGCTGTTTTTT. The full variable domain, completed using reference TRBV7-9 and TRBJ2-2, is DTGVSQNPRHKITKRGQNVTFRCDPISEHNRLYWYRQTLGQGPEFLTYFQNEAQLEKSRLLSDRFSAERPKGSFSTLEIQRTEQGDSAMYLCASSFSLRWELFFGEGSRLTVL.